This T cell receptor (beta chain) was identified in a study of early T cells in non-severe SARS-CoV-2 infection. Study as a whole: Sequenced bulk RNA came from whole blood that was unsorted, and chains were unpaired.

On this clonotype itself: Its antigen is unknown.

Overall study results and limits: Reliance on VDJdb matching favored anti-spike CD8 responses; private and CD4 specificities were missed.

The TCR library protocol attached unique molecular identifiers to the individual cDNA molecules. TCRdb re-derived calls from the 5' RACE reads in MiXCR, one entry per CDR3 protein. Here the sample spans some 64,000 distinct CDR3 sequences, more than 10% being singletons. Per germline, CDR1 PRHDT and CDR2 FYEKMQ (reference sequence). The CDR3 is 14 amino acids. Between the trimmed V and J ends, which lost 5 bases and 5 bases, there was a span of 16 bases. The gene calls are TRBV13 and TRBJ2-7, with TRBD1 as a possible D gene (5 bases). The sequence was obtained from an adult who was a healthcare worker with PCR-confirmed SARS-CoV-2 infection or an uninfected control (not recorded which). Material for sequencing was whole blood. The CDR3 sequence is CASSPSLRVDEQYF. DNA of the CDR3: TGTGCCAGCAGCCCGAGTCTCAGGGTAGACGAGCAGTACTTC.